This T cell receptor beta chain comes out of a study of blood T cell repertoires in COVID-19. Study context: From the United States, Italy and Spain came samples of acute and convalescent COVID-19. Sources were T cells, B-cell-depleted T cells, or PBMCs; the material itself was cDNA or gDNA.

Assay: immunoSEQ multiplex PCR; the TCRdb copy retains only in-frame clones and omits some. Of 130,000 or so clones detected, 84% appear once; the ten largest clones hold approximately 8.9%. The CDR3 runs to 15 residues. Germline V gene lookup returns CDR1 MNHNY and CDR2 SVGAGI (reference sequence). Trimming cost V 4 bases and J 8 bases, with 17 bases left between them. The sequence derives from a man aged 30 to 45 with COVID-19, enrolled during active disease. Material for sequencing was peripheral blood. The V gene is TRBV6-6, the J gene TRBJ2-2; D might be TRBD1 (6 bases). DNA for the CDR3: TGTGCCAGCAGTTCCCGACGTACAGGGTCGGGGGAGCTGTTTTTT. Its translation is CASSSRRTGSGELFF.